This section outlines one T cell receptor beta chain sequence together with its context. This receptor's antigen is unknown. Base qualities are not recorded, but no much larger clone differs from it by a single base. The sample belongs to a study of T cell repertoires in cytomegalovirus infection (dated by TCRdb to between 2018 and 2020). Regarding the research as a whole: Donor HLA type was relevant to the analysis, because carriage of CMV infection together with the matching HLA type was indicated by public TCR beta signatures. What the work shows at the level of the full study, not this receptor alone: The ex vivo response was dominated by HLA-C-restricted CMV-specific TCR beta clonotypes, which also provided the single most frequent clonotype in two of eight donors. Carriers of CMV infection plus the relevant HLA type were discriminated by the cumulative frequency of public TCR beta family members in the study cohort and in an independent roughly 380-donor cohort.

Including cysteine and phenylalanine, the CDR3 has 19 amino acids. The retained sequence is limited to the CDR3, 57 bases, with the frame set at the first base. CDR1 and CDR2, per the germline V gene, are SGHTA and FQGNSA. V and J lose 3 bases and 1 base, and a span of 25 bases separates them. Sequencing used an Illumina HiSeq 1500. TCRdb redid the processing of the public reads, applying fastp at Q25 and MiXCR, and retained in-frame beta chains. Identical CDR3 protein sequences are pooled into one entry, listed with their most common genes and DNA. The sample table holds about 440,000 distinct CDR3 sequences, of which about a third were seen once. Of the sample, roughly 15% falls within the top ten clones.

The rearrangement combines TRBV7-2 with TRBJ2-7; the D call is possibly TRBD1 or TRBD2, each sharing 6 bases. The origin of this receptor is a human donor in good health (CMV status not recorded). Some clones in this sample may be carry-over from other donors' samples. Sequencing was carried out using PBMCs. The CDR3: CASSLWVGRGTGFSYEQYF. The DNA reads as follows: TGTGCCAGCAGCTTGTGGGTGGGGCGGGGCACAGGGTTTTCCTACGAGCAGTACTTC.